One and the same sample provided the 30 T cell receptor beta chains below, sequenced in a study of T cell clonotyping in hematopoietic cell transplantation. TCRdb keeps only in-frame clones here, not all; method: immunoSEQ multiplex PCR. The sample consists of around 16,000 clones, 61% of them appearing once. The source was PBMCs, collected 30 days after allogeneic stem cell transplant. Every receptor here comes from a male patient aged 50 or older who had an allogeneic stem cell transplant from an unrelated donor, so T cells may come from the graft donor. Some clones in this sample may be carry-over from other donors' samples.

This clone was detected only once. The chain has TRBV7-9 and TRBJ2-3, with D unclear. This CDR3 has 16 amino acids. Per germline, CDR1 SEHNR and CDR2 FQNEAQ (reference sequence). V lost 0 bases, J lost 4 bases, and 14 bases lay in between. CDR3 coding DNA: TGTGCCAGCAGCTTAGCGCTGGGGATTTGGGCAGATACGCAGTATTTT. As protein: CASSLALGIWADTQYF.

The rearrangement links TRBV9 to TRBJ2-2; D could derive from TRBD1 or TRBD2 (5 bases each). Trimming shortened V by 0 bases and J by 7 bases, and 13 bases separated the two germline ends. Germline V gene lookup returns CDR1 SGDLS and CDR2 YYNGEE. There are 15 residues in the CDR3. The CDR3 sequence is CASSVDQGVGGELFF. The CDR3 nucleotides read TGTGCCAGCAGCGTAGATCAGGGAGTGGGCGGGGAGCTGTTTTTT.

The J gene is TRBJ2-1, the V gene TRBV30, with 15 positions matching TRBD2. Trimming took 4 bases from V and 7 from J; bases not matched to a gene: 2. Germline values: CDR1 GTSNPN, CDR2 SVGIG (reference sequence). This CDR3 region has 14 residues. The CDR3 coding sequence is TGTGCCTGGACCGGGACTAGCGGGAGGAATGAGCAGTTCTTC. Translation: CAWTGTSGRNEQFF.

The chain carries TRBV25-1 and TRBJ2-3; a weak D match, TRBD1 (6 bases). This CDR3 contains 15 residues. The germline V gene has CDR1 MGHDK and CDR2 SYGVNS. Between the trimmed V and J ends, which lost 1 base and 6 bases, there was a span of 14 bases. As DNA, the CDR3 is TGTGCCAGCAGTGAATCACAGGGTGTAGATGATACGCAGTATTTT. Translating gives CASSESQGVDDTQYF. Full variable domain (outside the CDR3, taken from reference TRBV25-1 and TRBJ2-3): EADIYQTPRYLVIGTGKKITLECSQTMGHDKMYWYQQDPGMELHLIHYSYGVNSTEKGDLSSESTVSRIRTEHFPLTLESARPSHTSQYLCASSESQGVDDTQYFGPGTRLTVL.

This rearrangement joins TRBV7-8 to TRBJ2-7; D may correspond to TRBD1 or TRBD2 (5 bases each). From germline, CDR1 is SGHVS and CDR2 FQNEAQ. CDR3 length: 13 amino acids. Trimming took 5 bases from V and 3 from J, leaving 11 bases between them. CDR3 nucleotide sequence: TGTGCCAGCAGCGGGGGACGGTACTACGAGCAGTACTTC. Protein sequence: CASSGGRYYEQYF.

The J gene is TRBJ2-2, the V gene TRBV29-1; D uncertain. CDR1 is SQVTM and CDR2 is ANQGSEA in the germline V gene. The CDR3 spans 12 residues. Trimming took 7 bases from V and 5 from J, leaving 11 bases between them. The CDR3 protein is CSARKQTGELFF. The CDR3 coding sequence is TGCAGCGCCAGGAAGCAGACCGGGGAGCTGTTTTTT.

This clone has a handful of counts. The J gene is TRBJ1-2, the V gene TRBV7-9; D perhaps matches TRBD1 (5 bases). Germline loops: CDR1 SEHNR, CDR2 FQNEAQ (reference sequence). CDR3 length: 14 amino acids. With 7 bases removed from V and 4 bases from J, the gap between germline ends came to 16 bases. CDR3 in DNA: TGTGCCAGCATCCCGCTGGGAGGGGTCTATGGCTACACCTTC. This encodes CASIPLGGVYGYTF.

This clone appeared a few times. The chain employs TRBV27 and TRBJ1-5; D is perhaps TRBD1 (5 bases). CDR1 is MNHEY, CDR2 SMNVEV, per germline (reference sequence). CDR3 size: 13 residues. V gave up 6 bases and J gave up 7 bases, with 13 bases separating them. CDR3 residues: CASSPRERQPQHF. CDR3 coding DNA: TGTGCCAGCAGCCCCAGGGAACGGCAGCCCCAGCATTTT.

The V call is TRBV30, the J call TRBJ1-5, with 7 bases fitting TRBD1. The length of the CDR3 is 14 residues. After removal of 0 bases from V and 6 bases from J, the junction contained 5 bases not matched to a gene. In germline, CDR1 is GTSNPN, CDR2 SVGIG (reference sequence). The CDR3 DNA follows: TGTGCCTGGAGTGTACAGGGGAGAGGTCAGCCCCAGCATTTT. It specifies CAWSVQGRGQPQHF.

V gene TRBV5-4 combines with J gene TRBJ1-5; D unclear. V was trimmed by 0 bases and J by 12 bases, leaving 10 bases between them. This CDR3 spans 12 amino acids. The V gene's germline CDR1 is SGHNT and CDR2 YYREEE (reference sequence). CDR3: CASSLGGGIQHF. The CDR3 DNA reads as TGTGCCAGCAGCTTGGGGGGAGGGATCCAGCATTTT.

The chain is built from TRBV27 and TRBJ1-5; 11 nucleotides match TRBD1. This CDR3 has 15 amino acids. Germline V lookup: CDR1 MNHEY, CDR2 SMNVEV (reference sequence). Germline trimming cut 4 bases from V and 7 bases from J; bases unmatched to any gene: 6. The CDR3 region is CASSSGTGGRQPQHF. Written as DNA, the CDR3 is TGTGCCAGCAGTTCCGGGACAGGGGGGAGACAGCCCCAGCATTTT.

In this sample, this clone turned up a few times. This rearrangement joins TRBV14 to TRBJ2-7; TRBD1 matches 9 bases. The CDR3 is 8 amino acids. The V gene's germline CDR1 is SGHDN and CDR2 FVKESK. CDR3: CVHRGRIV. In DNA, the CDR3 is TGTGTCCACAGGGGGCGAATAGTC.

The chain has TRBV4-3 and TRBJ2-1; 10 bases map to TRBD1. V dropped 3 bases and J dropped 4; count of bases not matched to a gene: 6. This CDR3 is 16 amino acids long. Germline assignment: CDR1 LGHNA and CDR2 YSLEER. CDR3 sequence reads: CASSHEDRGGYNEQFF. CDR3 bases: TGCGCCAGCAGCCATGAGGACAGGGGGGGATACAATGAGCAGTTCTTC.

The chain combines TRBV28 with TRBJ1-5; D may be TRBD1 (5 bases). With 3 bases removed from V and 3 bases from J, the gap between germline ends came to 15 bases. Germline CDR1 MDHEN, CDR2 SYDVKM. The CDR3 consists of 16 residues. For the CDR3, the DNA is TGTGCCAGCAGTTTCGGGGCAGGGACTGACAATCAGCCCCAGCATTTT. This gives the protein CASSFGAGTDNQPQHF.

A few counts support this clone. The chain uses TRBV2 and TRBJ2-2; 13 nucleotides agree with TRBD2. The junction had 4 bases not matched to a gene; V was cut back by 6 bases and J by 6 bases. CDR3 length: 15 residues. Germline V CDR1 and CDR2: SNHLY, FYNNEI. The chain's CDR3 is CASRGTSGMAGELFF. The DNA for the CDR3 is TGTGCCAGCAGGGGGACTAGCGGGATGGCCGGGGAGCTGTTTTTT.

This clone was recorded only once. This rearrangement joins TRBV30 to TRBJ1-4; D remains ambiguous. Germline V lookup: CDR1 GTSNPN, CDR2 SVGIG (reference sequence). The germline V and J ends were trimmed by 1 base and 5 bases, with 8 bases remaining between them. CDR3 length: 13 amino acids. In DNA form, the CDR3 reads TGTGCCTGGAGTGCAGACGTGAATGAAAAACTGTTTTTT. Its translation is CAWSADVNEKLFF.

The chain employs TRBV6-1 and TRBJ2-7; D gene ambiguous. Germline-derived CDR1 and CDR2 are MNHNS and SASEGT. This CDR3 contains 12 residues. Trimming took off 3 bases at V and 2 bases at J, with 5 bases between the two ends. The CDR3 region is CASSDGPYEQYF. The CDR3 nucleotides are TGTGCCAGCAGTGATGGTCCCTACGAGCAGTACTTC.

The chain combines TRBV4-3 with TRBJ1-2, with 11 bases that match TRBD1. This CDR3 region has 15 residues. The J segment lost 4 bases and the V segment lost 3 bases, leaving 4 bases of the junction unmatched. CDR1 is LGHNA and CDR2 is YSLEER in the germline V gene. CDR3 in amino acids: CASSHRTGGGYGYTF. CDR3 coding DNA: TGCGCCAGCAGCCACCGGACAGGGGGCGGCTATGGCTACACCTTC.

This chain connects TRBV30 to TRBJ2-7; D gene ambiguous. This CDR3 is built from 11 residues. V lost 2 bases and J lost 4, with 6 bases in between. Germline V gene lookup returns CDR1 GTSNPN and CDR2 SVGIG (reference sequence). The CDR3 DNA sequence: TGTGCCTGGAGTTTCAGTTACGAGCAGTACTTC. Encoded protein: CAWSFSYEQYF.

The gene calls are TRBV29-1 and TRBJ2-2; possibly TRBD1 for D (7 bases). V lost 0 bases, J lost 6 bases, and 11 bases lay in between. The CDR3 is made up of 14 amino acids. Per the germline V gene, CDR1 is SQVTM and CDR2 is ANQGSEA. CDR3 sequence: CSVEDSRGAGELFF. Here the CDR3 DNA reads TGCAGCGTTGAAGATTCCAGGGGGGCCGGGGAGCTGTTTTTT.

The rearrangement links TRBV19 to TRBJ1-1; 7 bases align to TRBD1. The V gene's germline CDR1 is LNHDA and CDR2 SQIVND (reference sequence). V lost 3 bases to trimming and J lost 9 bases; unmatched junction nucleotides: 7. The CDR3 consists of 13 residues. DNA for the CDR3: TGTGCCAGTAGTATGGGGACAGTTTACCAAGCTTTCTTT. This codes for CASSMGTVYQAFF.

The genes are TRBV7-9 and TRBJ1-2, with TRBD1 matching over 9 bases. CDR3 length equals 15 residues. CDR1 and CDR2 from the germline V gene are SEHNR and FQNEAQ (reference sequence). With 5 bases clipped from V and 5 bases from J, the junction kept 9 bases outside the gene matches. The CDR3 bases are TGTGCCAGCAGCCCAGGACAGGGGCGACGGTATGGCTACACCTTC. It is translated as CASSPGQGRRYGYTF.

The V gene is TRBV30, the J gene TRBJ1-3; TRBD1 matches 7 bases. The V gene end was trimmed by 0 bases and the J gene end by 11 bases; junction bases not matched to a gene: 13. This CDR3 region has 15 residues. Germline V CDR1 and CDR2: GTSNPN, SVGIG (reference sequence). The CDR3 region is CAWSVGTDLGGAIYF. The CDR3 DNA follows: TGTGCCTGGAGTGTAGGGACAGACCTTGGGGGTGCCATATATTTT. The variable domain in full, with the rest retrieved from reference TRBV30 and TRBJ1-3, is SQTIHQWPATLVQPVGSPLSLECTVEGTSNPNLYWYRQAAGRGLQLLFYSVGIGQISSEVPQNLSASRPQDRQFILSSKKLLLSDSGFYLCAWSVGTDLGGAIYFGEGSWLTVV.

The CDR3 reads CASSFRSRTEAFF. The CDR3 DNA reads TGTGCCAGCAGCTTCCGATCGAGGACTGAAGCTTTCTTT. The chain combines TRBV7-2 with TRBJ1-1, with D uncertain. Germline assignment: CDR1 SGHTA and CDR2 FQGNSA. This CDR3 is 13 amino acids long. V was clipped by 3 bases and J by 5 bases, with 10 bases between them.

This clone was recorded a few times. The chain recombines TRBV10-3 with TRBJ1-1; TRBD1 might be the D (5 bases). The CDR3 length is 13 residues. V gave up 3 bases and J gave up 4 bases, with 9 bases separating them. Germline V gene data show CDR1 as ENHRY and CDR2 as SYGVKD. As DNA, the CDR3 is TGTGCCATCAGTGACAGGGCCTTCACTGAAGCTTTCTTT. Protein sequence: CAISDRAFTEAFF.

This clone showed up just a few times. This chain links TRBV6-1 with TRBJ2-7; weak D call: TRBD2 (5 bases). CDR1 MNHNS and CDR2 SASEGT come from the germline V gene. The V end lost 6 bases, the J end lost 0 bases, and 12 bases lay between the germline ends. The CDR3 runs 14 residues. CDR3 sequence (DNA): TGTGCCAGCAGACCCGCGGGCGCCTCCTACGAGCAGTACTTC. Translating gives CASRPAGASYEQYF.

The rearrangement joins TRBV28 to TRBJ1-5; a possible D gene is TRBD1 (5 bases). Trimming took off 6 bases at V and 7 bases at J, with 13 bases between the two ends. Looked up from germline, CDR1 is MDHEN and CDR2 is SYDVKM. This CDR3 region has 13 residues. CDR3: CASRGTPGQPQHF. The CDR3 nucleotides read TGTGCCAGCAGGGGGACTCCGGGGCAGCCCCAGCATTTT.

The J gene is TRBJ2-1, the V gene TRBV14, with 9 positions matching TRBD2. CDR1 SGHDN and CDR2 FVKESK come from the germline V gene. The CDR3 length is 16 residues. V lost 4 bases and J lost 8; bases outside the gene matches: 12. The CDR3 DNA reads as TGTGCCAGCAGCCGCCGGCTAGCGGGATTGGGTGATGAGCAGTTCTTC. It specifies CASSRRLAGLGDEQFF.

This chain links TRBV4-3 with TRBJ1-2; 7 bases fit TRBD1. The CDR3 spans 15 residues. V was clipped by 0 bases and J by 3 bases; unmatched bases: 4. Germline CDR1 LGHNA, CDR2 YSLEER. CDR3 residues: CASSQDRGQDYGYTF. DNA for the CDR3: TGCGCCAGCAGCCAAGATAGGGGGCAAGACTATGGCTACACCTTC.

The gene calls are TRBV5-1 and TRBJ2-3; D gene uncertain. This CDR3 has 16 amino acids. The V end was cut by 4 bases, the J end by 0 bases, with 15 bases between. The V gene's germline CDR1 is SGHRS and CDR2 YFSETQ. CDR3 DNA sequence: TGCGCCAGCAGCACCTCTGGGCTTCCGAGCACAGATACGCAGTATTTT. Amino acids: CASSTSGLPSTDTQYF.